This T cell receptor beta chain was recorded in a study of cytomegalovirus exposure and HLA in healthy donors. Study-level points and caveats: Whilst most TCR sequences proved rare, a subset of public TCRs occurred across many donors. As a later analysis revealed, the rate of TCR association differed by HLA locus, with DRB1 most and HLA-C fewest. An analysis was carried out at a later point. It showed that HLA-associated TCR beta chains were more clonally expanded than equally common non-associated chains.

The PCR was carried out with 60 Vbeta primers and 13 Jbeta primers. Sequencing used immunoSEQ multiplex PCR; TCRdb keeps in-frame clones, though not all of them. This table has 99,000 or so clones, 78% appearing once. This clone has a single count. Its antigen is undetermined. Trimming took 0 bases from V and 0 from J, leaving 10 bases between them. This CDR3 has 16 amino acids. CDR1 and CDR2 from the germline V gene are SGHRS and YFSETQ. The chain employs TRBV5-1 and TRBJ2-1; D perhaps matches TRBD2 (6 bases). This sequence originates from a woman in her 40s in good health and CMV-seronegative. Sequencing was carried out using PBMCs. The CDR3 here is CASSLGGVYSYNEQFF. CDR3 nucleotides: TGCGCCAGCAGCTTGGGGGGGGTATACTCCTACAATGAGCAGTTCTTC.